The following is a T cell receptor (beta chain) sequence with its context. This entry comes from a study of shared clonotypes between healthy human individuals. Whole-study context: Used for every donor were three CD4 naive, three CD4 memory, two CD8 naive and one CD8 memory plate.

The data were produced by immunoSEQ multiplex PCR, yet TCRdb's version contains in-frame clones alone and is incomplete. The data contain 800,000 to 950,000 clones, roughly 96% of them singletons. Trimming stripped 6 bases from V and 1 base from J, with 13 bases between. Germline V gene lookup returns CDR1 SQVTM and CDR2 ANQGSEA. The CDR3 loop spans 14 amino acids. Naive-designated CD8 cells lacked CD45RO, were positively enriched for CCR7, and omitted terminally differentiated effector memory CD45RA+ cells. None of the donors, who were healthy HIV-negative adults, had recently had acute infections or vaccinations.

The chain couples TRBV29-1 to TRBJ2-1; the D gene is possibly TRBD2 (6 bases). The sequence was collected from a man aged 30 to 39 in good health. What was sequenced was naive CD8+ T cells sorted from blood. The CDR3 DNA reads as TGCAGCGTCGAGACTAGTGTATCCTACAATGAGCAGTTCTTC. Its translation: CSVETSVSYNEQFF.